This section outlines one T cell receptor (beta chain) sequence together with its context. These data belong to a study of shared clonotypes between healthy human individuals. Germline CDR1 reads SEHNR; CDR2 reads FQNEAQ (reference sequence). J was trimmed by 6 bases and V by 5 bases; bases with no gene match: 7. The CDR3 is 15 residues long. Method: immunoSEQ multiplex PCR; TCRdb's copy keeps in-frame clones and lacks some. The repertoire has 950,000 to 1,100,000 clones, around 74% of them found once; the top ten carry 1.4%. The TCR originated in a man younger than 35 in good health. This sequence joins TRBV7-9 and TRBJ1-6; 7 bases match TRBD1. What was sequenced was memory CD4+ T cells sorted from blood. Subset: CD45RA-negative fraction. The CDR3 DNA follows: TGTGCCAGCAGCCCTACGGGACAGACTAATTCACCCCTCCACTTT. It encodes CASSPTGQTNSPLHF.